This TCR beta chain emerged from a study of cytomegalovirus exposure and HLA in healthy donors. Study conclusions and caveats: The authors later linked a missense DCLRE1C variant to TCR beta V- and J-gene trimming. Per a later analysis, HLA-associated TCR beta chains showed more clonal expansion than other, equally common TCR beta chains.

The PCR employed 60 Vbeta primers together with 13 Jbeta primers. Some clones are missing from TCRdb's copy, which holds only in-frame ones; the method was immunoSEQ multiplex PCR. The table has about 140,000 clones, about 78% seen once; the top ten hold approximately 4%. Concerning this clone itself: Antigen unknown.

Input material: PBMCs. The receptor was isolated from a man in his late teens or twenties in good health and CMV-seronegative.

The CDR3 loop is CASSLWAGGNYNEQFF. The CDR3 DNA follows: TGTGCCAGCAGCCTCTGGGCGGGAGGGAACTACAATGAGCAGTTCTTC. This rearrangement joins TRBV5-4 to TRBJ2-1; TRBD2 agrees at 9 bases. Germline V gene lookup returns CDR1 SGHNT and CDR2 YYREEE (reference sequence). Germline trimming cut 4 bases from V and 3 bases from J; bases unmatched to any gene: 8. The CDR3 is 16 amino acids.